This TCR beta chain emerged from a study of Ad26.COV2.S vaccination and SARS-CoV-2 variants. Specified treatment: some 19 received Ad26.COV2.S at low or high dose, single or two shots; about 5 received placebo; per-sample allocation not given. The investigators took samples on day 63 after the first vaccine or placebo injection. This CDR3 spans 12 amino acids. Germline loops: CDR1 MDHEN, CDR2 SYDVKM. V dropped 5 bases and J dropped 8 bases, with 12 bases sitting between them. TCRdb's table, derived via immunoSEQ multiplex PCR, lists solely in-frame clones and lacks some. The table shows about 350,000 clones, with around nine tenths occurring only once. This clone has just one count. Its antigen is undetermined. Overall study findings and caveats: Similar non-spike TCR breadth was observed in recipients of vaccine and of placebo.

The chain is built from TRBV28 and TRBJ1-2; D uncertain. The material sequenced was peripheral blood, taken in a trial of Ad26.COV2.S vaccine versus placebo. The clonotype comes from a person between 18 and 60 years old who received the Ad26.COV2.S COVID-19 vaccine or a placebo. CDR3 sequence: CASSDQSAGYTF. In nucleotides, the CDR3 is TGTGCCAGCAGTGATCAGTCGGCCGGCTACACCTTC.